What follows describes a single T cell receptor beta chain. Germline V gene sequence: CDR1 MNHEY, CDR2 SMNVEV (reference sequence). This CDR3 comprises 13 residues. Trimming removed 3 bases at V and 6 bases at J, with 11 bases between. Donors were grouped by their self-reported clinical history. Method: immunoSEQ multiplex PCR; TCRdb's copy keeps in-frame clones and lacks some. This table has some 300,000 clones, 90% appearing once. The sample belongs to a study of blood T cell repertoires in COVID-19. Sequencing was carried out using PBMCs or T cells enriched from blood (not recorded which). The source of this sequence is a woman aged 18-35 years with acute COVID-19. The chain employs TRBV27 and TRBJ1-2; D remains unclear. CDR3 sequence: CASSLSRLDGYTF. In nucleotides, the CDR3 is TGTGCCAGCAGTTTGTCACGATTAGATGGCTACACCTTC.